This entry features one TCR beta chain sequence. Method: immunoSEQ multiplex PCR; TCRdb's copy keeps in-frame clones and lacks some. Of around 80,000 clones listed, approximately 90% are singletons. This sample was taken from a study of T cell changes during pregnancy in multiple sclerosis. V lost 11 bases and J lost 7, with 12 bases in between. Germline V gene sequence: CDR1 MNHNY, CDR2 SVGAGI (reference sequence). The CDR3 extends over 12 amino acids. This chain connects TRBV6-6 to TRBJ1-6; D is undetermined. This receptor was obtained from a female donor with multiple sclerosis, enrolled in a pregnancy study. This sample comprised peripheral blood, obtained before pregnancy. The CDR3 is CAAGFANSPLHF. CDR3 coding DNA: TGTGCCGCCGGGTTCGCAAATTCACCCCTCCACTTT.